This T cell receptor (beta chain) was identified in a study of shared clonotypes between healthy human individuals. Sequencing used immunoSEQ multiplex PCR; TCRdb keeps in-frame clones, though not all of them. The repertoire includes about 640,000 clones, 55% to 75% of them detected once, and 1.8% sits in the top ten. This CDR3 contains 16 residues. The ends were cut back, 5 bases at V and 6 bases at J, with 19 bases in the middle. CDR1 is SEHNR, CDR2 FQNEAQ, per germline (reference sequence). The count of this clone is one. The source material was memory CD4+ T cells sorted from blood. Specified subset: CD45RA-negative fraction. This chain joins TRBV7-9 and TRBJ2-2, with D possibly TRBD1 on 6 matching bases. The source of this sequence is a woman in her thirties in good health. CDR3 protein: CASSPGVDLTPGELFF. The CDR3 nucleotides read TGTGCCAGCAGCCCAGGGGTCGACCTCACCCCCGGGGAGCTGTTTTTT. Filled out from reference TRBV7-9 and TRBJ2-2, the complete variable domain reads DTGVSQNPRHKITKRGQNVTFRCDPISEHNRLYWYRQTLGQGPEFLTYFQNEAQLEKSRLLSDRFSAERPKGSFSTLEIQRTEQGDSAMYLCASSPGVDLTPGELFFGEGSRLTVL.